The present T cell receptor (beta chain) was sequenced within a study of blood T cells in healthy people across ages. Healthy Caucasian individuals from Russia aged 6 to 90 served as donors. Extraction yielded at least 6 micrograms of total RNA per sample. As regards this clonotype: The antigen is not known.

Then a second PCR, running about 6 to 12 cycles, was carried out with a sample-barcoded 5' primer and a J-beta primer mix. TCRdb recomputed calls from the 5' RACE reads with MiXCR, one row per CDR3 protein. The sample shows under 2,000,000 distinct CDR3 sequences, about 50% of them seen only once. General observations from the study: Any changes in expanded clonotypes were possibly confounded, as donor CMV status remained unknown. Conclusively comparing naive with antigen-experienced cells was impossible with unsorted PBMCs.

CDR3 length: 16 amino acids. Trimming pared 0 bases from V and 4 bases from J, leaving 15 bases between. CDR1 and CDR2 from the germline V gene are SEHNR and FQNEAQ (reference sequence). The chain couples TRBV7-9 to TRBJ2-5; TRBD1 is a possible D gene (5 bases). The clonotype was recovered from a woman aged 40 to 50 in good health. Sequencing was done on a sample of blood. This chain's CDR3 is CASSLAQGGGSETQYF. The DNA for the CDR3 is TGTGCCAGCAGCTTAGCCCAGGGCGGTGGTTCAGAGACCCAGTACTTC.